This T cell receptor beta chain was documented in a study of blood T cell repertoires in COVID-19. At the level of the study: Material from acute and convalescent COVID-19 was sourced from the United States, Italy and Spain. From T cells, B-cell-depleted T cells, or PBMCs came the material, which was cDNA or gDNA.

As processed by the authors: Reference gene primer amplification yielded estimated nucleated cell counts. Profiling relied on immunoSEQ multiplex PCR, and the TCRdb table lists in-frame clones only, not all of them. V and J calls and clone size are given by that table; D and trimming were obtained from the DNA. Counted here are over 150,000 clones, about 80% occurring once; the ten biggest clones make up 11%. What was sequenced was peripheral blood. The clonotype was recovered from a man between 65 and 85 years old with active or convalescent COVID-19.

CDR3 sequence: CASSPPGLPYEQYF. CDR3 DNA sequence: TGTGCCAGCAGCCCCCCGGGACTACCCTACGAGCAGTACTTC. This rearrangement joins TRBV9 to TRBJ2-7; 7 positions match TRBD2. J lost 2 bases, V lost 4 bases, and 6 bases had no gene match. This CDR3 region has 14 residues. Per germline, CDR1 SGDLS and CDR2 YYNGEE.